These 16 T cell receptor beta chains originate from one sample sequenced in a study of blood T cell repertoires in COVID-19. Measured with immunoSEQ multiplex PCR; TCRdb has only the in-frame clones, and not every one. Of more than 80,000 clones in the sample, approximately 86% were seen once. The sample taken for sequencing was peripheral blood. Receptors were obtained from a woman aged 80 or over with COVID-19, enrolled during active disease.

This chain links TRBV7-9 with TRBJ1-2; D is ambiguous. This CDR3 region has 13 residues. V was clipped by 6 bases and J by 5 bases, with 13 bases between them. The V gene's germline CDR1 is SEHNR and CDR2 FQNEAQ (reference sequence). CDR3 sequence reads: CASSLSNQYGYTF. The CDR3 DNA reads TGTGCCAGCAGTTTATCAAACCAGTATGGCTACACCTTC.

The V gene is TRBV30, the J gene TRBJ2-7, with D perhaps matching TRBD2 (7 bases). Trimming removed 2 bases at V and 3 bases at J, with 14 bases between. The CDR3 loop spans 14 amino acids. Germline CDR1 is GTSNPN and CDR2 is SVGIG (reference sequence). The CDR3 spells CAWSFRGGVYEQYF. The DNA for the CDR3 is TGTGCCTGGAGTTTCCGAGGGGGGGTCTACGAGCAGTACTTC.

V and J are TRBV4-3 and TRBJ2-7, with D possibly TRBD1 on 6 matching bases. CDR1 is LGHNA, CDR2 YSLEER, per germline. V gave up 1 base and J gave up 4 bases, with 11 bases separating them. The CDR3 extends over 14 amino acids. The CDR3 spells CASSQGRQDYEQYF. The CDR3 DNA reads TGCGCCAGCAGCCAAGGACGACAGGATTACGAGCAGTACTTC.

CDR3 sequence reads: CATLGLDLTDTQYF. CDR3 nucleotide sequence: TGTGCCACCCTGGGACTAGACCTCACAGATACGCAGTATTTT. V usage is TRBV18 and J usage is TRBJ2-3, with 8 nucleotides matching TRBD2. Germline CDR1 and CDR2: KGHSH and LQKENI. This CDR3 is 14 amino acids long. The V segment lost 10 bases and the J segment 2 bases; nucleotides outside the gene matches: 8.

The V gene is TRBV4-3, the J gene TRBJ2-1; 14 bases fit TRBD2. Trimming took 0 bases from V and 5 from J; bases not matched to a gene: 9. The CDR3 covers 19 residues. Per germline, CDR1 LGHNA and CDR2 YSLEER. The CDR3 DNA sequence: TGCGCCAGCAGCCAAGATCTCCAGACTAGCGGGGGGGCCCACAATGAGCAGTTCTTC. This sequence encodes CASSQDLQTSGGAHNEQFF.

V usage is TRBV19 and J usage is TRBJ1-2; D gene unclear. This CDR3 spans 10 amino acids. Trimming cost V 11 bases and J 5 bases, with 9 bases left between them. Germline values: CDR1 LNHDA, CDR2 SQIVND (reference sequence). CDR3 nucleotides: TGTGCCGCCGGCGGATATGGCTACACCTTC. This translates into CAAGGYGYTF.

CDR3 sequence (DNA): TGTGCCAGCAGTACAGGGGGCGCAGGGTACGAGCAGTACTTC. Its translation: CASSTGGAGYEQYF. This chain uses TRBV28 with TRBJ2-7; 9 bases match TRBD1. Germline trimming cut 5 bases from V and 4 bases from J; bases unmatched to any gene: 6. Germline assignment: CDR1 MDHEN and CDR2 SYDVKM. The CDR3 loop spans 14 amino acids.

The gene calls are TRBV2 and TRBJ2-1, with 7 bases lining up with TRBD2. In germline, CDR1 is SNHLY, CDR2 FYNNEI. The CDR3 totals 16 residues. Trimming at V came to 3 bases and at J to 4 bases, leaving 9 bases not matched to a gene. CDR3 sequence: CASSDRRAGDYNEQFF. For the CDR3, the DNA is TGTGCCAGCAGTGATAGGCGTGCGGGAGATTACAATGAGCAGTTCTTC.

The rearrangement uses TRBV5-1 and TRBJ1-4, with D possibly matching TRBD1 (6 bases). This CDR3 spans 15 amino acids. CDR1 is SGHRS, CDR2 YFSETQ, per germline. Trimming stripped 0 bases from V and 6 bases from J, with 12 bases between. The CDR3 region has the DNA TGCGCCAGCAGCTTGGCCCCAGGGGTAGATGAAAAACTGTTTTTT. This encodes CASSLAPGVDEKLFF. Complete variable domain (other parts from reference TRBV5-1 and TRBJ1-4): KAGVTQTPRYLIKTRGQQVTLSCSPISGHRSVSWYQQTPGQGLQFLFEYFSETQRNKGNFPGRFSGRQFSNSRSEMNVSTLELGDSALYLCASSLAPGVDEKLFFGSGTQLSVL.

The J gene is TRBJ2-2, the V gene TRBV5-1; 11 bases are shared with TRBD2. The germline CDR1 and CDR2 sequences are SGHRS and YFSETQ. CDR3 length equals 16 residues. V was pared by 1 base and J by 4 bases, with 3 bases of the junction left unmatched. CDR3 loop: CASSLSTSGTTGELFF. The CDR3 DNA reads TGCGCCAGCAGCTTGTCGACTAGCGGGACCACCGGGGAGCTGTTTTTT.

V gene TRBV27 combines with J gene TRBJ2-1; TRBD1 aligns across 8 bases. The CDR3 runs to 14 residues. The V and J ends lost 5 bases and 5 bases, in that order; junction bases with no gene match: 5. Germline CDR1 reads MNHEY; CDR2 reads SMNVEV (reference sequence). CDR3 nucleotide sequence: TGTGCCAGCAGTCCAAGGACAGGGAACAATGAGCAGTTCTTC. Amino acids: CASSPRTGNNEQFF.

This clone was observed a few times. The V gene is TRBV10-3, the J gene TRBJ2-7, with D hard to call. The CDR3 consists of 14 residues. Trimming shortened V by 6 bases and J by 0 bases, and 12 bases separated the two germline ends. Germline V gene lookup returns CDR1 ENHRY and CDR2 SYGVKD. CDR3 bases: TGTGCCATCAGGAAATCCCCTAGCTCCTACGAGCAGTACTTC. Protein: CAIRKSPSSYEQYF.

V usage is TRBV9 and J usage is TRBJ2-2; 10 positions agree with TRBD2. Trimming at V came to 3 bases and at J to 1 base, leaving 9 bases not matched to a gene. Germline V gene data show CDR1 as SGDLS and CDR2 as YYNGEE. This CDR3 spans 18 amino acids. CDR3 nucleotide sequence: TGTGCCAGCAGCGATAGCGGACGGACTAGCGGGAACACCGGGGAGCTGTTTTTT. This sequence encodes CASSDSGRTSGNTGELFF.

V gene TRBV9 combines with J gene TRBJ2-7; weak D call: TRBD1 (6 bases). V lost 3 bases and J 7 bases, leaving 17 bases between the germline ends. The CDR3 contains 14 residues. In germline, CDR1 is SGDLS, CDR2 YYNGEE. CDR3 amino acids: CASSGFGQSGEQYF. DNA of the CDR3: TGTGCCAGCAGCGGCTTCGGACAGAGTGGAGAGCAGTACTTC.

The V call is TRBV4-2, the J call TRBJ2-5, with TRBD1 identical over 7 bases. V was clipped by 1 base and J by 6 bases; unmatched bases: 8. Germline loops: CDR1 LGHNA, CDR2 YNFKEQ. The CDR3 runs 15 residues. The DNA for the CDR3 is TGTGCCAGCAGCCAAGTAGACAGGGAAACTAAGACCCAGTACTTC. Residues: CASSQVDRETKTQYF.

The count of this clone is one. V and J are TRBV11-2 and TRBJ2-3, with D tentatively TRBD1 (6 bases). Germline assignment: CDR1 SGHAT and CDR2 FQNNGV. This CDR3 is built from 15 residues. The V gene lost 5 bases and the J gene lost 5 bases, with 17 bases spanning the gap. The CDR3 loop reads CASSRYGTPGDTQYF. The CDR3 nucleotides read TGTGCCAGCAGCAGGTACGGGACACCAGGAGATACGCAGTATTTT.